Listed below are T cell receptor beta chains from one sample, sequenced in a study of a mutant IDH1 vaccine in newly diagnosed glioma. Clones were read by immunoSEQ multiplex PCR, and TCRdb kept only the in-frame ones, dropping some. Of around 63,000 clones listed, more than 85% are singletons. The sequenced sample was PBMCs, obtained from a glioma patient treated with radiotherapy, temozolomide or both. Receptors were obtained from a man aged 45 to 65 with glioma. Both conserved end residues are trimmed from each CDR3. D genes are given only for firm matches. Only some rows state a clone size, as once, few, many or a class for expanded clones.

d_call: TRBD1; v_call: TRBV2; clone_size: NA; cdr3_aa: ASSRGHISYNEQF
d_call: NA; v_call: TRBV12-5; clone_size: NA; cdr3_aa: ASGTGVGYGYT
d_call: TRBD1; v_call: TRBV10-1; clone_size: NA; cdr3_aa: ASSGTGANTGELF
d_call: NA; v_call: TRBV6-1; clone_size: NA; cdr3_aa: ASSYFRAGNTIY
d_call: TRBD1; v_call: TRBV6-5; clone_size: NA; cdr3_aa: ASLRDRGFNTEAF
d_call: NA; v_call: TRBV9; clone_size: NA; cdr3_aa: ASSVIGTEAF
d_call: TRBD2; v_call: TRBV5-6; clone_size: NA; cdr3_aa: ASSRSGVSTDTQY
d_call: NA; v_call: TRBV29-1; clone_size: NA; cdr3_aa: SVRGGKNTEAF
d_call: NA; v_call: TRBV1; clone_size: NA; cdr3_aa: TSSPSPPSGANTGELF
d_call: TRBD1; v_call: TRBV27; clone_size: NA; cdr3_aa: ASSGFADRGIYEQY
d_call: NA; v_call: TRBV30; clone_size: NA; cdr3_aa: AWRIWDRSNEQF
d_call: NA; v_call: TRBV6-1; clone_size: NA; cdr3_aa: ASSEIGDFGYT
d_call: NA; v_call: TRBV6-5; clone_size: NA; cdr3_aa: ASSYDPGWDTEAF
d_call: NA; v_call: TRBV19; clone_size: NA; cdr3_aa: ASSMSQGTYEQY
d_call: NA; v_call: TRBV6-5; clone_size: NA; cdr3_aa: ASSYSRGRGGYT
d_call: NA; v_call: TRBV7-6; clone_size: NA; cdr3_aa: ASSCTCPRPGEQY
d_call: NA; v_call: TRBV27; clone_size: NA; cdr3_aa: ASSPGTVPYEQY
d_call: NA; v_call: TRBV29-1; clone_size: NA; cdr3_aa: SVEAGRREAF
d_call: NA; v_call: TRBV7-9; clone_size: NA; cdr3_aa: ASSVGGTEAF
d_call: TRBD2; v_call: TRBV5-4; clone_size: NA; cdr3_aa: ASSFPRTRRNNEQF
d_call: NA; v_call: TRBV5-4; clone_size: NA; cdr3_aa: ASSLRNPPNYGYT
d_call: NA; v_call: TRBV2; clone_size: NA; cdr3_aa: ASSEGRGNQPQH
d_call: NA; v_call: TRBV28; clone_size: NA; cdr3_aa: ASSRQVTVNEKLF
d_call: TRBD1; v_call: TRBV4-2; clone_size: once; cdr3_aa: ASSHGTGQNTEAF
d_call: TRBD2; v_call: TRBV7-9; clone_size: NA; cdr3_aa: ASSLLTGGTGELF
d_call: NA; v_call: TRBV7-9; clone_size: NA; cdr3_aa: ASSPPGVSNQPQH
d_call: NA; v_call: TRBV7-9; clone_size: NA; cdr3_aa: AQVAQGPYNEQF
d_call: NA; v_call: TRBV9; clone_size: NA; cdr3_aa: ASSTDFYGYT
d_call: NA; v_call: TRBV6-4; clone_size: NA; cdr3_aa: ASSDRADTGELF
d_call: NA; v_call: TRBV5-1; clone_size: few; cdr3_aa: ASSLGHPEKLF
d_call: NA; v_call: TRBV14; clone_size: NA; cdr3_aa: ASSLDGRSSYEQY
d_call: NA; v_call: TRBV30; clone_size: NA; cdr3_aa: ACQPPLRQGGTYEQY
d_call: NA; v_call: TRBV10-2; clone_size: NA; cdr3_aa: ASRPDRPTDTQY
d_call: NA; v_call: TRBV7-9; clone_size: NA; cdr3_aa: ASSLASNQPQH
d_call: NA; v_call: TRBV10-3; clone_size: NA; cdr3_aa: AISEFGVTDTQY
d_call: NA; v_call: TRBV6-5; clone_size: NA; cdr3_aa: ASSYSAGSYNEQF
d_call: TRBD1; v_call: TRBV2; clone_size: NA; cdr3_aa: ASSQGAGSNQPQH
d_call: TRBD1; v_call: TRBV19; clone_size: NA; cdr3_aa: ASSRQGYEQY
d_call: NA; v_call: TRBV2; clone_size: once; cdr3_aa: ASRANRSPNYGYT
d_call: NA; v_call: TRBV19; clone_size: NA; cdr3_aa: ASSIGSGGGSQPQH
d_call: NA; v_call: TRBV7-2; clone_size: NA; cdr3_aa: ASSLRHSAGYNEQF
d_call: NA; v_call: TRBV5-6; clone_size: NA; cdr3_aa: ASSFAGTINEQF
d_call: TRBD2; v_call: TRBV5-1; clone_size: NA; cdr3_aa: ASSDSGIAGPSYEQY
d_call: TRBD1; v_call: TRBV5-1; clone_size: NA; cdr3_aa: ASSPGDRTTTDTQY
d_call: NA; v_call: TRBV11-3; clone_size: NA; cdr3_aa: ASSRDGVNTEAF
d_call: NA; v_call: TRBV6-6; clone_size: NA; cdr3_aa: AAVQANYGYT
d_call: NA; v_call: TRBV5-1; clone_size: NA; cdr3_aa: ASSSGRVTTNEKLF
d_call: NA; v_call: TRBV2; clone_size: NA; cdr3_aa: ASTQTVAYGYT